The 4 T cell receptor beta chains presented below share a single source sample, sequenced in a study of metastatic and nonmetastatic thyroid tumors. TCRdb redid the clone calls on the PCR reads using MiXCR. The table shows around 53,000 clones, with 20% to 25% occurring only once. There were no patients who had received any treatment before thyroid surgery. Sequencing input: blood. The source is a female donor with papillary thyroid cancer or a benign thyroid nodule (not recorded which). Some clones in this sample may be carry-over from other donors' samples.

Concerning this clone: A much bigger clone sits one base away, suggesting this may be a read error. The rearrangement links TRBV10-2 to TRBJ2-4, with unresolved D. The germline gives CDR1 WSHSY, CDR2 SAAADI. CDR3 length: 15 amino acids. CDR3 coding DNA: TGCGCCAGCACCCCAGACCCTTCCACCAAAAACATTGAGTACTTC. Encoded protein: CASTPDPSTKNIEYF.

This clone was counted ten times or more. J is TRBJ1-2 and V is TRBV4-1; unclear D gene. Germline V gives CDR1 MGHRA, CDR2 YSYEKL. The CDR3 loop spans 15 amino acids. V lost 4 bases and J 2 bases, leaving 14 bases between the germline ends. CDR3 sequence reads: CASSRITDGNYGYTF. The CDR3 DNA reads TGCGCCAGCAGCCGAATTACAGACGGGAACTATGGCTACACCTTC.

This clone appeared many times. The chain recombines TRBV5-6 with TRBJ1-2; TRBD1 agrees at 7 bases. V gave up 0 bases and J gave up 4 bases; unmatched junction bases: 9. Germline V gene sequence: CDR1 SGHDT, CDR2 YYEEEE. The CDR3 spans 16 residues. Here the CDR3 reads CASSLGSGTAIYGYTF. For the CDR3, the DNA is TGTGCCAGCAGCTTGGGGTCCGGGACAGCAATCTATGGCTACACCTTC.

This clone was seen a handful of times. This may be a read error, as it is one base from a much larger clone. The same CDR3 also results from other DNA sequences found in this sample. The chain links TRBV9 to TRBJ2-7, with 7 bases that match TRBD2. The CDR3 sequence is 15 residues long. Germline V gene lookup returns CDR1 SGDLS and CDR2 YYNGEE. After removal of 0 bases from V and 3 bases from J, the junction contained 6 bases not matched to a gene. CDR3 sequence: CASSVAPGGNYEQYF. The CDR3 nucleotides are TGTGCCAGCAGCGTAGCCCCCGGGGGGAACTACGAGCAGTACTTC.